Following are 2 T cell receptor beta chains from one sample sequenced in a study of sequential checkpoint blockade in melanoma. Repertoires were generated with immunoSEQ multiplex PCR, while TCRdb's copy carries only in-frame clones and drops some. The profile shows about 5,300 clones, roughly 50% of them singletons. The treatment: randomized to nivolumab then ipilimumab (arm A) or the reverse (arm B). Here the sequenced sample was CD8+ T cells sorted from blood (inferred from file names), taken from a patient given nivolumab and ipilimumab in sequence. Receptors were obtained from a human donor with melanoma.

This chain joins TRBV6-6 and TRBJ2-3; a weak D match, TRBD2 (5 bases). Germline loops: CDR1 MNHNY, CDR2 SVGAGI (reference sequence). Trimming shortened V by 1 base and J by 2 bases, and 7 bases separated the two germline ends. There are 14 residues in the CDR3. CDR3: CASSYFGVTDTQYF. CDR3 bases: TGTGCCAGCAGTTACTTCGGGGTCACAGATACGCAGTATTTT.

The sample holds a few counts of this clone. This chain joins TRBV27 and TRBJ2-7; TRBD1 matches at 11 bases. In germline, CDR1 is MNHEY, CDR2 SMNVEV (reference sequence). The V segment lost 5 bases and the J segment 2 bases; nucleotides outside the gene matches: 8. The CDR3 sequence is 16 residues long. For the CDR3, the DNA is TGTGCCAGCAGTCCGCAACGGACAGGGGGCGCCTACGAGCAGTACTTC. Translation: CASSPQRTGGAYEQYF.